Listed here is a single TCR beta chain. CDR3 size: 17 residues. The V and J ends lost 4 bases and 5 bases, in that order; junction bases with no gene match: 10. The V gene's germline CDR1 is LGHNA and CDR2 YNFKEQ. This entry comes from a study of T cells in Graves' hyperthyroidism and ophthalmopathy. From RNA transcripts, TCR beta CDR3 regions were amplified. First-round RT-PCR targeting the TCR CDR3 was performed with the HTBI primer set. TCRdb processed the multiplex PCR reads anew with MiXCR; each CDR3 protein has one entry. The data show hundreds of thousands of distinct CDR3 sequences, around 13% seen once.

Sequencing input: blood. The sequence came from a young woman with Graves' hyperthyroidism. This chain uses TRBV4-2 with TRBJ2-1, with 11 bases lining up with TRBD2. CDR3 protein: CASSREAGTSGHNEQFF. The CDR3 DNA is TGTGCCAGCAGCCGAGAAGCCGGGACTAGCGGACACAATGAGCAGTTCTTC.